This TCR beta chain stems from a study of immune cell composition in non-small cell lung cancer. Study information: Tumours were mainly lung adenocarcinoma or squamous cell carcinoma. Study-level results: Smoking pack-years did not significantly correlate with tumour TCR-beta clonality. Squamous carcinomas (about 75%) more often had tumour-associated clones >0.5% than adenocarcinomas (roughly 33%).

Worth noting for this clone: Its antigen remains unknown. Germline and junction disagree at one end, which may indicate a read error.

CDR1 is SSHAT and CDR2 is FNYEAQ in the germline V gene (reference sequence). The CDR3 has 15 residues. The method was immunoSEQ multiplex PCR; TCRdb's version includes in-frame clones alone and lacks a portion of them. The sample includes more than 6,000 clones, around two thirds of them seen just once. Normal lung sampling was at least 3 cm from the tumour, as distant as possible. Template was genomic DNA from frozen, unsorted single-cell suspensions. This receptor was taken from a human donor with non-small cell lung cancer. What was sequenced was non-adjacent lung tissue. This chain joins TRBV7-7 and TRBJ2-1; TRBD2 matches 9 bases. CDR3 sequence: CASSSQREVNNEQFF. The CDR3 DNA reads TGTGCTAGCAGCTCCCAGCGGGAGGTTAACAATGAGCAGTTCTTC.